These 25 T cell receptor beta chains share one sample of origin, sequenced in a study of T-cell memory formation after mild COVID-19. TCRdb passed the 5' RACE reads through MiXCR, listing each CDR3 protein once. The sample contains about 390,000 distinct CDR3 sequences, 20% to 25% of which appear only once. Sequencing input: PBMCs or a T cell subset sorted from them (not recorded which). Receptors originate from an adult woman who had mild COVID-19 (a few samples of this study predate the infection). Cell type and time point are not known.

This clonotype came up a few times. The genes are TRBV2 and TRBJ1-5, with 8 bases that match TRBD1. The length of the CDR3 is 16 residues. The trim removed 2 bases at V and 2 bases at J, leaving 5 bases unmatched. Germline V gene lookup returns CDR1 SNHLY and CDR2 FYNNEI. In DNA form, the CDR3 reads TGTGCCAGCAGTGAACAGGGGGCTTTTGGCAATCAGCCCCAGCATTTT. It translates to CASSEQGAFGNQPQHF.

This clonotype is a singleton in its sample. The chain couples TRBV4-2 to TRBJ2-2; TRBD1 aligns across 12 bases. Germline CDR1 is LGHNA and CDR2 is YNFKEQ. The CDR3 length is 16 residues. J gave up 7 bases and V 4 bases, and 7 bases lay outside the gene matches. The CDR3 here is CASSRRDRGLVGELFF. The CDR3 DNA is TGTGCCAGCAGCCGTCGGGACAGGGGGCTGGTCGGGGAGCTGTTTTTT.

This chain uses TRBV27 with TRBJ2-7; 10 positions match TRBD1. This CDR3 comprises 14 residues. Germline CDR1 MNHEY, CDR2 SMNVEV (reference sequence). V shed 4 bases, J shed 6 bases, and the junction held 6 bases outside the gene matches. CDR3 DNA sequence: TGTGCCAGCAGTTCCGGGACAGGGGTACCCGAGCAGTACTTC. Protein sequence: CASSSGTGVPEQYF.

This clonotype has more than one count but fewer than ten. The rearrangement joins TRBV7-2 to TRBJ2-5, with TRBD1 matching 8 bases. The germline gives CDR1 SGHTA, CDR2 FQGNSA. The ends lost 5 bases at V and 2 bases at J; junction bases unmatched: 10. The CDR3 has 16 residues. The CDR3 DNA reads as TGTGCCAGCAGCGATCGGACAGGGATGGGACAAGAGACCCAGTACTTC. It codes for CASSDRTGMGQETQYF.

The chain couples TRBV7-9 to TRBJ2-3; no clear D gene. This CDR3 region has 13 residues. V lost 2 bases and J lost 6, with 9 bases in between. The germline V gene has CDR1 SEHNR and CDR2 FQNEAQ (reference sequence). The CDR3 loop is CASSLKNGDTQYF. The CDR3, as DNA: TGTGCCAGCAGCTTAAAAAACGGGGATACGCAGTATTTT.

The chain couples TRBV4-1 to TRBJ2-3, with D possibly TRBD2 on 5 matching bases. The CDR3 extends over 15 amino acids. The V and J ends lost 3 bases and 6 bases respectively, with 16 bases between them. Germline V lookup: CDR1 MGHRA, CDR2 YSYEKL. In nucleotides, the CDR3 is TGCGCCAGCAGCCAGGACCCCGCGGAGGTTGATACGCAGTATTTT. This gives the protein CASSQDPAEVDTQYF.

This clonotype has more than one count but fewer than ten. As DNA, the CDR3 is TGTGCCAGCACCGAGTGGCAGGGGGTCGATCAGCCCCAGCATTTT. Residues: CASTEWQGVDQPQHF. V usage is TRBV6-2 or TRBV6-3 and J usage is TRBJ1-5; 7 bases fit TRBD1. The V and J ends lost 7 bases and 5 bases, in that order; junction bases with no gene match: 11. Germline lookup yields CDR1 MNHEY and CDR2 SVGEGT. This CDR3 is 15 amino acids long.

The chain recombines TRBV27 with TRBJ1-1; D perhaps matches TRBD1 (6 bases). Trimming cost V 6 bases and J 1 base, with 15 bases left between them. The CDR3 is 15 amino acids. CDR1 and CDR2 from the germline V gene are MNHEY and SMNVEV (reference sequence). The CDR3, as DNA: TGTGCCAGCAGCAAACCGGGACATCCGAACACTGAAGCTTTCTTT. Encoded protein: CASSKPGHPNTEAFF.

The rearrangement uses TRBV7-9 and TRBJ2-5, with TRBD2 identical over 9 bases. Losses at the gene ends were 5 bases for V and 2 bases for J; bases not matched to a gene: 6. From germline, CDR1 is SEHNR and CDR2 FQNEAQ (reference sequence). This CDR3 spans 15 amino acids. Here the CDR3 DNA reads TGTGCCAGCAGCACACTAGCGGGTGCACAAGAGACCCAGTACTTC. Protein: CASSTLAGAQETQYF.

This clonotype was recorded a few times. The chain uses TRBV29-1 and TRBJ2-7; D may be TRBD1 (5 bases). CDR3 length: 12 amino acids. The germline CDR1 and CDR2 sequences are SQVTM and ANQGSEA. The germline V and J ends were trimmed by 4 bases and 0 bases, with 7 bases remaining between them. CDR3 amino acids: CSVGTNSYEQYF. The CDR3 bases are TGCAGCGTTGGGACAAACTCCTACGAGCAGTACTTC.

This clonotype was observed a few times. The V gene is TRBV20-1, the J gene TRBJ2-1; D gene unclear. The ends were cut back, 3 bases at V and 2 bases at J, with 11 bases in the middle. Germline V gene lookup returns CDR1 DFQATT and CDR2 SNEGSKA (reference sequence). This CDR3 region has 14 residues. The CDR3 sequence is CSARLVAAYNEQFF. The CDR3 region has the DNA TGCAGTGCTAGGTTGGTCGCAGCCTACAATGAGCAGTTCTTC.

This clonotype was counted between two and nine times. This CDR3 reads CATSDSRGVPGEQYF. Here the CDR3 DNA reads TGTGCCACCAGTGATAGCAGAGGGGTTCCAGGCGAGCAGTACTTC. The chain uses TRBV24-1 and TRBJ2-7, with D perhaps given as TRBD1 or TRBD2 (5 bases each). The CDR3 is 15 residues long. CDR1 and CDR2 (germline): KGHDR, SFDVKD. V was clipped by 3 bases and J by 6 bases, with 17 bases between them.

This chain links TRBV7-9 with TRBJ1-1; possibly TRBD1 for D (5 bases). The CDR3 covers 15 residues. Germline values: CDR1 SEHNR, CDR2 FQNEAQ (reference sequence). Between the trimmed V and J ends, which lost 5 bases and 0 bases, there was a span of 13 bases. The chain's CDR3 is CASSPTREMNTEAFF. In DNA form, the CDR3 reads TGTGCCAGCAGCCCCACCAGGGAGATGAACACTGAAGCTTTCTTT.

This clonotype was seen a few times. Here the CDR3 reads CASSLAGGEAYEQYF. The DNA for the CDR3 is TGTGCCAGCAGTTTAGCAGGGGGCGAAGCCTACGAGCAGTACTTC. The chain couples TRBV12-3 or TRBV12-4 to TRBJ2-7; 7 nucleotides match TRBD1. Trimming cost V 0 bases and J 2 bases; bases outside gene matches: 4. This CDR3 is built from 15 residues.

This clonotype was recorded at least ten times. The chain links TRBV4-1 to TRBJ2-3; no firm D call. This CDR3 comprises 14 residues. V lost 4 bases to trimming and J lost 3 bases, with 11 bases between them. Germline CDR1 reads MGHRA; CDR2 reads YSYEKL. CDR3 nucleotide sequence: TGCGCCAGCAGCCCGTCAATTCAGACAGATACGCAGTATTTT. Its translation: CASSPSIQTDTQYF.

This clonotype was detected once. One junction end does not reproduce the germline sequence, and a read error may be involved. This sequence joins TRBV7-7 and TRBJ1-5; D may be TRBD1 (5 bases). The CDR3 runs to 13 residues. The V gene's germline CDR1 is SSHAT and CDR2 FNYEAQ (reference sequence). CDR3 bases: TGTGCTAGCAGCTTAGGGACCGATCAGCCCCAGCATTTT. Translating gives CASSLGTDQPQHF.

This clonotype was counted only a few times. This chain links TRBV21-1 with TRBJ2-7. TRBV21-1 is a recognized pseudogene. The CDR3 totals 13 residues. The CDR3 DNA is TGTGCCAGCAGCCGTCATAATACCTACGAGCAGTACTTC. Translation gives CASSRHNTYEQYF.

This clonotype was detected ten times or more. The chain combines TRBV5-6 with TRBJ1-1, with D tentatively TRBD1 (5 bases). Germline V gene lookup returns CDR1 SGHDT and CDR2 YYEEEE. The CDR3 extends over 12 amino acids. Trimming removed 4 bases from V and 7 bases from J, with 11 bases in between. CDR3 residues: CASSPGHNEAFF. The CDR3 DNA is TGTGCCAGCAGCCCTGGACACAATGAAGCTTTCTTT.

This clonotype was recorded many times. V and J are TRBV10-3 and TRBJ1-1; D is undetermined. Trimming took 8 bases from V and 1 from J, leaving 11 bases between them. This CDR3 is built from 13 residues. Looked up from germline, CDR1 is ENHRY and CDR2 is SYGVKD. The CDR3, as DNA: TGTGCCATCGCTTTTGAACCGAACACTGAAGCTTTCTTT. It codes for CAIAFEPNTEAFF.

The rearrangement joins TRBV20-1 to TRBJ2-1; D unclear. The CDR3 contains 14 residues. Trimming removed 5 bases at V and 0 bases at J, with 11 bases between. Per the germline V gene, CDR1 is DFQATT and CDR2 is SNEGSKA (reference sequence). The CDR3 region has the DNA TGCAGTGCTCCATTTGGTGGCTCCTACAATGAGCAGTTCTTC. Translated: CSAPFGGSYNEQFF.

The chain links TRBV29-1 to TRBJ1-2; 8 bases are a match to TRBD1. Germline loops: CDR1 SQVTM, CDR2 ANQGSEA. The CDR3 length is 14 residues. V shed 3 bases, J shed 8 bases, and the junction held 11 bases outside the gene matches. The DNA for the CDR3 is TGCAGCGTTGAGCCCAACAGGGGGACCACGGGCTACACCTTC. This sequence encodes CSVEPNRGTTGYTF.

The chain recombines TRBV4-1 with TRBJ1-1; no clear D gene. Germline lookup yields CDR1 MGHRA and CDR2 YSYEKL. Trimming pared 6 bases from V and 5 bases from J, leaving 19 bases between. The CDR3 runs 15 residues. CDR3 sequence reads: CASRQMGRRRTEAFF. As DNA, the CDR3 is TGCGCCAGCAGACAGATGGGAAGACGGAGGACTGAAGCTTTCTTT.

This clonotype was seen a handful of times. The chain employs TRBV15 and TRBJ2-5; D is perhaps TRBD2 (5 bases). The V gene lost 5 bases and the J gene lost 1 base, with 8 bases spanning the gap. Germline values: CDR1 LNHNV, CDR2 YYDKDF (reference sequence). This CDR3 spans 13 amino acids. The CDR3: CATSPRGQETQYF. The CDR3 DNA reads as TGTGCCACCAGCCCCCGGGGCCAAGAGACCCAGTACTTC.

The chain joins TRBV20-1 to TRBJ2-1; D not resolved. V was cut by 3 bases and J by 5 bases, with 8 bases left in between. The CDR3 length is 12 residues. Germline V gene sequence: CDR1 DFQATT, CDR2 SNEGSKA (reference sequence). CDR3 coding DNA: TGCAGTGCTAGTCACAGAAACAATGAGCAGTTCTTC. Its translation: CSASHRNNEQFF.

In DNA form, the CDR3 reads TGTGCCAGCAGCTTCAGCGGTCCCCTTCCCACTGAAGCTTTCTTT. It specifies CASSFSGPLPTEAFF. The gene calls are TRBV7-2 and TRBJ1-1; the D is unclear. Germline loops: CDR1 SGHTA, CDR2 FQGNSA. The CDR3 loop spans 15 amino acids. The V end was cut by 3 bases, the J end by 4 bases, with 15 bases between.